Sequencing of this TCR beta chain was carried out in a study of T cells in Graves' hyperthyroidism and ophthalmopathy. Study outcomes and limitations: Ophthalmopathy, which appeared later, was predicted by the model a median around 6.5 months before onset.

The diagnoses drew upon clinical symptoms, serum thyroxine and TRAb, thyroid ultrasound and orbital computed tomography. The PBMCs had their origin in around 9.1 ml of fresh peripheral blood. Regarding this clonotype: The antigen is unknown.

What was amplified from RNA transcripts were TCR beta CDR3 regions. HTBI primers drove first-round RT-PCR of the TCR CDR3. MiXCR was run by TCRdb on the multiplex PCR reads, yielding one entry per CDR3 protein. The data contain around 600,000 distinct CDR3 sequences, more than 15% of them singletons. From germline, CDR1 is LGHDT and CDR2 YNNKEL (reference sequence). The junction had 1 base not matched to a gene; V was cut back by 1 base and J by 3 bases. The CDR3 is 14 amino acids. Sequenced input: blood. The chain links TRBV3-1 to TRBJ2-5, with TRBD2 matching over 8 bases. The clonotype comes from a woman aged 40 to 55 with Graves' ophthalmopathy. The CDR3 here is CASSQVGLEETQYF. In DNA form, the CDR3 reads TGTGCCAGCAGCCAAGTGGGACTAGAAGAGACCCAGTACTTC.